The 21 T cell receptor beta chains given below trace back to one sample, sequenced in a study of blood T cell repertoires in COVID-19. The protocol was immunoSEQ multiplex PCR, while the TCRdb copy is restricted to in-frame clones and leaves out a portion. Among over 200,000 clones listed, roughly 89% were seen once. Sequencing was done on a sample of peripheral blood. The receptors stem from a man aged 30 to 39 who had recovered from COVID-19.

Note on this clone: The identical CDR3 is also encoded by other nucleotide sequences in the sample. CDR3 amino acids: CASSLLGGPQETQYF. As DNA, the CDR3 is TGCGCCAGCAGCTTGTTAGGGGGCCCCCAAGAGACCCAGTACTTC. The V and J genes are TRBV5-1 and TRBJ2-5; TRBD1 matches 7 bases. Germline V gives CDR1 SGHRS, CDR2 YFSETQ. Losses at the gene ends were 1 base for V and 1 base for J; bases not matched to a gene: 4. The CDR3 has 15 amino acids.

The rearrangement joins TRBV5-1 to TRBJ1-1; D is possibly TRBD1 (5 bases). CDR1 and CDR2 from the germline V gene are SGHRS and YFSETQ. Trimming shortened V by 5 bases and J by 1 base, and 12 bases separated the two germline ends. The CDR3 sequence is 14 residues long. The CDR3 here is CASRKDISNTEAFF. The DNA for the CDR3 is TGCGCCAGCAGAAAGGACATCTCGAACACTGAAGCTTTCTTT.

This chain's CDR3 is CASSSIISWGQVYEKLFF. For the CDR3, the DNA is TGTGCCAGCAGTTCTATAATTTCGTGGGGACAGGTTTATGAAAAACTGTTTTTT. J is TRBJ1-4 and V is TRBV27; 8 bases line up with TRBD1. CDR3 size: 18 residues. Germline-derived CDR1 and CDR2 are MNHEY and SMNVEV (reference sequence). The ends lost 4 bases at V and 6 bases at J; junction bases unmatched: 16.

This sequence joins TRBV10-2 and TRBJ2-2; 10 bases match TRBD1. Germline CDR1 and CDR2: WSHSY and SAAADI. With 8 bases clipped from V and 4 bases from J, the junction kept 10 bases outside the gene matches. This CDR3 has 16 amino acids. The chain's CDR3 is CASWNGRQGATGELFF. The DNA of the CDR3 is TGCGCCAGCTGGAATGGGAGACAGGGGGCCACCGGGGAGCTGTTTTTT.

J is TRBJ1-2 and V is TRBV4-1; D is unresolved. Germline loops: CDR1 MGHRA, CDR2 YSYEKL. Between the trimmed V and J ends, which lost 1 base and 3 bases, there was a span of 6 bases. This CDR3 contains 13 residues. CDR3 nucleotides: TGCGCCAGCAGCCAAGGTAGTGACTATGGCTACACCTTC. Translation gives CASSQGSDYGYTF.

This clone was found a few times. The chain combines TRBV5-5 with TRBJ2-7, with D possibly matching TRBD1 (5 bases). The CDR3 has 13 amino acids. Trimming left V 3 bases short and J 0 bases short, with 7 bases between. Germline V lookup: CDR1 SGHKS, CDR2 YYEKEE (reference sequence). The chain's CDR3 is CASSWGPSYEQYF. The DNA for the CDR3 is TGTGCCAGCAGCTGGGGCCCCTCCTACGAGCAGTACTTC.

The chain combines TRBV5-1 with TRBJ2-7; TRBD1 aligns across 8 bases. The CDR3 is 16 amino acids. CDR1 SGHRS and CDR2 YFSETQ come from the germline V gene. J lost 3 bases, V lost 0 bases, and 8 bases had no gene match. CDR3 nucleotides: TGCGCCAGCAGCTTGGCCTCGACAGGGGCTAGCTACGAGCAGTACTTC. Its translation is CASSLASTGASYEQYF.

This chain joins TRBV6-5 and TRBJ1-2; 7 bases match TRBD1. The trim removed 2 bases at V and 3 bases at J, leaving 6 bases unmatched. CDR3 length: 15 residues. CDR1 is MNHEY and CDR2 is SVGAGI in the germline V gene. The CDR3 DNA sequence: TGTGCCAGCAGTTACACTGCCGGACAGGACTATGGCTACACCTTC. Protein product: CASSYTAGQDYGYTF.

The chain combines TRBV5-4 with TRBJ2-7, with 8 positions matching TRBD1. Per the germline V gene, CDR1 is SGHNT and CDR2 is YYREEE (reference sequence). This CDR3 is 15 amino acids long. V was pared by 2 bases and J by 1 base, with 5 bases of the junction left unmatched. The CDR3 region is CASSLQGVDSYEQYF. DNA for the CDR3: TGTGCCAGCAGCTTACAGGGGGTAGATTCCTACGAGCAGTACTTC.

The table lists this clone with a few counts. This chain joins TRBV5-8 and TRBJ1-1; D remains unclear. The CDR3 loop spans 16 amino acids. Trimming pared 0 bases from V and 1 base from J, leaving 13 bases between. CDR1 and CDR2 from the germline V gene are SGHTS and YDEGEE. The CDR3 spells CASSLAPWQSNTEAFF. DNA for the CDR3: TGTGCCAGCAGCTTGGCCCCGTGGCAGTCGAACACTGAAGCTTTCTTT. The full variable domain, rest sourced from reference TRBV5-8 and TRBJ1-1, is EAGVTQSPTHLIKTRGQQATLRCSPISGHTSVYWYQQALGLGLQFLLWYDEGEERNRGNFPPRFSGRQFPNYSSELNVNALELEDSALYLCASSLAPWQSNTEAFFGQGTRLTVV.

This chain links TRBV19 with TRBJ2-2; 9 bases match TRBD1. The J segment lost 7 bases and the V segment lost 10 bases, leaving 10 bases of the junction unmatched. The CDR3 consists of 14 residues. Germline V gene data show CDR1 as LNHDA and CDR2 as SQIVND (reference sequence). CDR3 nucleotides: TGTGCCACCCAAAGACAGGGGGGCAGCGGGGAGCTGTTTTTT. This gives the protein CATQRQGGSGELFF.

The CDR3 nucleotides read TGTGCCAGCAGTGGGACAGCGAGCAATCAGCCCCAGCATTTT. It encodes CASSGTASNQPQHF. The chain recombines TRBV2 with TRBJ1-5; perhaps TRBD1 as D (6 bases). The V gene's germline CDR1 is SNHLY and CDR2 FYNNEI. V gave up 4 bases and J gave up 1 base, with 8 bases separating them. The CDR3 sequence is 14 residues long.

V usage is TRBV29-1 and J usage is TRBJ1-1; 8 nucleotides line up with TRBD1. The V segment lost 3 bases and the J segment 0 bases; nucleotides outside the gene matches: 3. Germline V gene sequence: CDR1 SQVTM, CDR2 ANQGSEA. The CDR3 has 14 residues. The CDR3 spells CSVDRGLLNTEAFF. The CDR3 DNA sequence: TGCAGCGTTGACAGGGGGCTTTTGAACACTGAAGCTTTCTTT.

The chain is built from TRBV5-5 and TRBJ1-3, with TRBD1 identical over 7 bases. The CDR3 has 15 amino acids. The trim removed 0 bases at V and 4 bases at J, leaving 4 bases unmatched. Per the germline V gene, CDR1 is SGHKS and CDR2 is YYEKEE (reference sequence). The CDR3 region has the DNA TGTGCCAGCAGCTTGGCCGGGACAGAAGGAAACACCATATATTTT. Its protein product is CASSLAGTEGNTIYF.

The chain links TRBV7-7 to TRBJ2-5; 10 nucleotides match TRBD2. Losses at the gene ends were 1 base for V and 6 bases for J; bases not matched to a gene: 14. Germline CDR1 and CDR2: SSHAT and FNYEAQ (reference sequence). This CDR3 comprises 18 residues. The CDR3 spells CASSLGLPGLAGAQTQYF. The DNA of the CDR3 is TGTGCCAGCAGCTTAGGTCTTCCGGGCCTAGCGGGGGCACAGACCCAGTACTTC.

The CDR3 DNA reads as TGTGCCAGCAGCACCTACAGGGGGGATCCAAGCTCCTACGAGCAGTACTTC. Protein: CASSTYRGDPSSYEQYF. V usage is TRBV21-1 and J usage is TRBJ2-7; the table names TRBD1, a call not compared with the DNA. TRBV21-1 is a pseudogene segment. The CDR3 has 17 residues.

The gene calls are TRBV3-1 (or the pseudogene TRBV3-2) and TRBJ1-5; maybe TRBD1 (6 bases). The germline CDR1 and CDR2 sequences are LGHDT and YNNKEL (reference sequence). The CDR3 is 14 residues long. Trimming left V 1 base short and J 7 bases short, with 11 bases between. The CDR3: CASSQGGPRQPQHF. CDR3 DNA sequence: TGTGCCAGCAGCCAAGGGGGGCCCCGGCAGCCCCAGCATTTT.

V and J are TRBV9 and TRBJ1-1, with D uncertain. Germline lookup yields CDR1 SGDLS and CDR2 YYNGEE. Trimming stripped 1 base from V and 1 base from J, with 8 bases between. The CDR3 totals 14 residues. CDR3 region: CASSVQSRNTEAFF. CDR3 coding DNA: TGTGCCAGCAGCGTACAAAGTAGGAACACTGAAGCTTTCTTT.

CDR3 DNA sequence: TGTGCCAGCAGCCAAGAGTTAAGCGCGAATAATTCACCCCTCCACTTT. It is translated as CASSQELSANNSPLHF. V and J are TRBV4-2 and TRBJ1-6; D uncertain. The CDR3 runs 16 residues. V lost 0 bases and J lost 5, with 11 bases in between. The germline CDR1 and CDR2 sequences are LGHNA and YNFKEQ.

The chain links TRBV4-1 to TRBJ2-3; 8 positions match TRBD2. The CDR3 consists of 18 residues. V was clipped by 4 bases and J by 0 bases; unmatched bases: 12. Germline CDR1 MGHRA, CDR2 YSYEKL. CDR3 DNA sequence: TGCGCCAGCAGCCTTCTCCTGAGGACTAGCACTAGCACAGATACGCAGTATTTT. As protein: CASSLLLRTSTSTDTQYF.

V is TRBV27 and J is TRBJ2-1; D perhaps matches TRBD1 (7 bases). CDR3 size: 16 residues. The V and J ends lost 8 bases and 8 bases respectively, with 25 bases between them. Germline values: CDR1 MNHEY, CDR2 SMNVEV (reference sequence). The chain's CDR3 is CASVEEGAYSVHEQFF. CDR3 in DNA: TGTGCCAGCGTTGAGGAGGGGGCGTATTCGGTCCATGAGCAGTTCTTC.